Listed below are T cell receptor beta chains from one sample, sequenced in a study of identical twins. TCRdb re-analysed the 5' RACE reads in MiXCR, keeping a single row per CDR3 protein. The sample consists of some 760,000 distinct CDR3 sequences, over 15% of them appearing once. Another study also made use of these data, one on T cells expressing NK-cell markers.

Sequenced input: PBMCs. The receptors were gathered from a woman between 18 and 29 years old in good health. CDR3s include the opening cysteine and the closing phenylalanine or tryptophan. D genes are given only for firm matches. Clone size is stated in some rows and not others, as once, few, many or a class when expanded.

>TRBD2|TRBJ2-1|few|TRBV5-1
CASSLPSGGDYNEQFF
TGCGCCAGCAGCTTGCCTTCGGGGGGGGATTACAATGAGCAGTTCTTC
>TRBD2|TRBJ2-3|few|TRBV5-1
CASSPELAGATDTQYF
TGCGCCAGCAGCCCCGAACTAGCGGGAGCCACAGATACGCAGTATTTT
>TRBD2|TRBJ2-1|.|TRBV7-9
CASSRSGGTAYNEQFF
TGTGCCAGCAGTCGTAGCGGGGGGACCGCCTACAATGAGCAGTTCTTC
>.|TRBJ2-1|few|TRBV4-1
CASTGDLGSDEQFF
TGCGCCAGCACGGGGGACCTGGGATCCGATGAGCAGTTCTTC
>.|TRBJ1-2|.|TRBV12-3/TRBV12-4
CASSLRTYGYTF
TGTGCCAGCAGTTTAAGGACCTATGGCTACACCTTC
>TRBD2|TRBJ2-4|.|TRBV7-9
CASSLTGTSFHF
TGTGCCAGCAGCTTAACCGGGACTAGTTTTCACTTC
>TRBD2|TRBJ2-1|.|TRBV2
CASSAGGSGYNEQFF
TGTGCCAGCAGTGCGGGCGGGAGTGGCTACAATGAGCAGTTCTTC
>.|TRBJ2-6|.|TRBV5-1
CASSLMTGGGSGANVLTF
TGCGCCAGCAGCCTAATGACAGGCGGAGGGTCGGGGGCCAACGTCCTGACTTTC
>.|TRBJ1-1|few|TRBV20-1
CSARPGLLNTEAFF
TGCAGTGCTAGGCCGGGTCTTCTGAACACTGAAGCTTTCTTT
>.|TRBJ2-5|.|TRBV18
CASSPKIQETQYF
TGTGCCAGCTCACCTAAGATCCAAGAGACCCAGTACTTC
>TRBD2|TRBJ2-1|few|TRBV7-9
CASSYSGPPYNEQFF
TGTGCCAGCAGCTATAGCGGGCCGCCCTACAATGAGCAGTTCTTC